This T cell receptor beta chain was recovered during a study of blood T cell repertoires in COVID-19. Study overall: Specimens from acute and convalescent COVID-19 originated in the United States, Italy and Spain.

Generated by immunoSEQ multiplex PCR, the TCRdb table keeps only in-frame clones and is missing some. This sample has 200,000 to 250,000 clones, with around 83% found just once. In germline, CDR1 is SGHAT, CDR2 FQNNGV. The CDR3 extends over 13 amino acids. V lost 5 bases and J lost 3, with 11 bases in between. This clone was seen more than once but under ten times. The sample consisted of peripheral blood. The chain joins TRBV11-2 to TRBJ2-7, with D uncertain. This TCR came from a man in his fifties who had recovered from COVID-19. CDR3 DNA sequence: TGTGCCAGCAGCATTTACAGAGTCTACGAGCAGTACTTC. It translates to CASSIYRVYEQYF.